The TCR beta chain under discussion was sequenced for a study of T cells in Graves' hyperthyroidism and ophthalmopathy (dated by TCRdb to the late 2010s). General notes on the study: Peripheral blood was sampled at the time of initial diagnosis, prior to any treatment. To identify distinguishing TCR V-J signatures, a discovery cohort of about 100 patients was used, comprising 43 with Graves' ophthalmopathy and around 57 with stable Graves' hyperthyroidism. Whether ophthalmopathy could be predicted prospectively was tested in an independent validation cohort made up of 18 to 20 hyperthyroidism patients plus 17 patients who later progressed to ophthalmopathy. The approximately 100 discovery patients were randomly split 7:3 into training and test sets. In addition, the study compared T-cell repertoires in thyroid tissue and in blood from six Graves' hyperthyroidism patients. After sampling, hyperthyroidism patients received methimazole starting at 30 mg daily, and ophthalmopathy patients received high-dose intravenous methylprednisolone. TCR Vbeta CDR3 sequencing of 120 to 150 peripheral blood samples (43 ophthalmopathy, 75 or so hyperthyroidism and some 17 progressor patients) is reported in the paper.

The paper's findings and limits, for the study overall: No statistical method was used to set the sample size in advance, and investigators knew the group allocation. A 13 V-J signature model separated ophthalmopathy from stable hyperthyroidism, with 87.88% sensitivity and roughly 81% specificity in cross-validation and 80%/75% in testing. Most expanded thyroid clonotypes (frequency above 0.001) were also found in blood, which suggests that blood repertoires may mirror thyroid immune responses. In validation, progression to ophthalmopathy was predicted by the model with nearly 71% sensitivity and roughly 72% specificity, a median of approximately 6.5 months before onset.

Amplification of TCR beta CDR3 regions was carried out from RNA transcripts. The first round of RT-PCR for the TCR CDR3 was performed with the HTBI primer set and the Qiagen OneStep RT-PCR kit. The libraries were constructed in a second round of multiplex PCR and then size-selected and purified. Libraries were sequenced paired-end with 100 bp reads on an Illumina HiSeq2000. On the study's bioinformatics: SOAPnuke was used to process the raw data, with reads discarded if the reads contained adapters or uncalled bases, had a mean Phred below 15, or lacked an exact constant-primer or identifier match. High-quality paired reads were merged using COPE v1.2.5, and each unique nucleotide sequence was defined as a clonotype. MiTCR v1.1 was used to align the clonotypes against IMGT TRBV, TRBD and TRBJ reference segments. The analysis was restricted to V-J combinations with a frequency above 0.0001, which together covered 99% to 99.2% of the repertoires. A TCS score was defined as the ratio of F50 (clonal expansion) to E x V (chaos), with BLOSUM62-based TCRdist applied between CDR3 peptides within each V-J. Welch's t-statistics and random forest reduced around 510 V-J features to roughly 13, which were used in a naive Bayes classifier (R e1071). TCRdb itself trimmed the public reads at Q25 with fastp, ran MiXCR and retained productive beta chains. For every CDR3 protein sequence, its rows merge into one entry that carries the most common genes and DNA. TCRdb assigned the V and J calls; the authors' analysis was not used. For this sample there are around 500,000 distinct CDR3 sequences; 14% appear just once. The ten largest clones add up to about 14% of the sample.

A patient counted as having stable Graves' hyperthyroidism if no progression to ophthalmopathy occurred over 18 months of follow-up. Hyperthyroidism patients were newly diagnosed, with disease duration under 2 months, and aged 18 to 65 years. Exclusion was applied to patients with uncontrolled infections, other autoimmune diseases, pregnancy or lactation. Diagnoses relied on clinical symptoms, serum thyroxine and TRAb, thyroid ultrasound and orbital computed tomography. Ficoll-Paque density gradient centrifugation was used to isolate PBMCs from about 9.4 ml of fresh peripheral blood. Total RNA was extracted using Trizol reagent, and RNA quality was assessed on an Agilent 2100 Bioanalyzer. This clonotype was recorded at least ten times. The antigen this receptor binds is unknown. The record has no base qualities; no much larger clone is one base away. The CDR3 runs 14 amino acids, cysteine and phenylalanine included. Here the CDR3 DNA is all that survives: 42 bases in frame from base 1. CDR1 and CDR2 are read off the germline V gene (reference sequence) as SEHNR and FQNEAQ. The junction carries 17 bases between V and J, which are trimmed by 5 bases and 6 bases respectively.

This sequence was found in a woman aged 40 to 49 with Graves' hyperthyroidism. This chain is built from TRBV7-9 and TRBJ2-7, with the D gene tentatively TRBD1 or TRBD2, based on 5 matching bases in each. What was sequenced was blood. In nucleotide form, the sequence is TGTGCCAGCAGCGTGCCCGGGACCGCCACCGAGCAGTACTTC. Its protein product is CASSVPGTATEQYF.